The 3 T cell receptor beta chains below all came from one sample that was sequenced in a study of graft-versus-host responses after intestinal transplantation. Assay: immunoSEQ multiplex PCR; the TCRdb copy retains only in-frame clones and omits some. Found here are some 15,000 clones, roughly two thirds of them singletons; the top ten hold 9%. Tissue processing of the graft released intraepithelial and lamina propria lymphocytes from it. Sequenced material: ileum tissue, taken almost 700 days after intestinal transplantation. These receptors all stem from a human patient who received an intestinal transplant, so some T cells may come from the graft donor.

This clone was detected only a few times. V usage is TRBV4-3 and J usage is TRBJ2-6; possibly TRBD1 for D (5 bases). Germline V CDR1 and CDR2: LGHNA, YSLEER. The ends were cut back, 0 bases at V and 3 bases at J, with 6 bases in the middle. CDR3 length: 15 residues. This chain's CDR3 is CASSQDQGGANVLTF. The CDR3 DNA sequence: TGCGCCAGCAGCCAAGATCAGGGTGGGGCCAACGTCCTGACTTTC.

A few counts support this clone. The chain joins TRBV6-5 to TRBJ1-5; D gene uncertain. The CDR3 sequence is 15 residues long. The V gene lost 2 bases and the J gene lost 0 bases, with 8 bases spanning the gap. The germline V gene encodes CDR1 MNHEY and CDR2 SVGAGI. The CDR3 here is CASSYLGNSNQPQHF. The DNA for the CDR3 is TGTGCCAGCAGTTACCTGGGCAATAGCAATCAGCCCCAGCATTTT.

The chain links TRBV29-1 to TRBJ1-1, with a tentative D call TRBD1 (5 bases). V gave up 4 bases and J gave up 4 bases, with 7 bases separating them. CDR1 is SQVTM, CDR2 ANQGSEA, per germline. The CDR3 sequence is 11 residues long. The CDR3 here is CSVVRVTEAFF. The CDR3, as DNA: TGCAGCGTTGTCAGGGTCACTGAAGCTTTCTTT.